These 27 T cell receptor beta chains share one sample of origin, sequenced in a study of CD8 T cells in Susac syndrome. It was with random hexamers that about 0.45 to 1 ug RNA was reverse transcribed. TCRdb re-analysed the immunoSEQ multiplex PCR reads in MiXCR, keeping a single row per CDR3 protein. The sample contains roughly 220,000 distinct CDR3 sequences, 94% of which appear only once. The source material was CD4+ T cells from PBMCs. The origin of the receptors is a human donor with Susac syndrome.

This sequence joins TRBV20-1 and TRBJ1-2, with 8 nucleotides matching TRBD1. The CDR3 spans 15 residues. The V and J ends lost 3 bases and 2 bases, in that order; junction bases with no gene match: 8. CDR1 and CDR2 (germline): DFQATT, SNEGSKA (reference sequence). The CDR3 coding sequence is TGCAGTGCTAGCCGGACAGGGTCGACGAACTATGGCTACACCTTC. This gives the protein CSASRTGSTNYGYTF.

The chain has TRBV10-3 and TRBJ2-7, with 9 bases identical to TRBD1. The CDR3 is 15 residues long. The germline CDR1 and CDR2 sequences are ENHRY and SYGVKD. V lost 4 bases, J lost 1 base, and 5 bases stayed unmatched. CDR3 loop: CAISGRDRASYEQYF. The CDR3 DNA follows: TGTGCCATCAGTGGTCGGGACAGGGCATCCTACGAGCAGTACTTC.

The V call is TRBV29-1, the J call TRBJ2-5; no clear D. Per germline, CDR1 SQVTM and CDR2 ANQGSEA. The CDR3 has 15 residues. Trimming stripped 4 bases from V and 5 bases from J, with 20 bases between. CDR3 protein: CSVVAQLVEGETQYF. In DNA form, the CDR3 reads TGCAGCGTTGTGGCCCAATTGGTTGAAGGGGAGACCCAGTACTTC.

The chain recombines TRBV20-1 with TRBJ1-1; D is unclear. The CDR3 is 13 amino acids. The V gene lost 6 bases and the J gene lost 1 base, with 12 bases spanning the gap. Germline CDR1 is DFQATT and CDR2 is SNEGSKA (reference sequence). The CDR3 DNA follows: TGCAGTGCAACGACTCGGGCGAACACTGAAGCTTTCTTT. It yields the protein CSATTRANTEAFF.

The chain recombines TRBV7-8 with TRBJ2-5, with no clear D. Deletions cut 0 bases from V and 0 bases from J, with 5 bases between. This CDR3 is 14 amino acids long. Germline loops: CDR1 SGHVS, CDR2 FQNEAQ. For the CDR3, the DNA is TGTGCCAGCAGCTTAGCCCGGTACCAAGAGACCCAGTACTTC. It yields the protein CASSLARYQETQYF. Combining the CDR3 with reference TRBV7-8 and TRBJ2-5 gives the whole variable domain GAGVSQSPRYKVAKRGQDVALRCDPISGHVSLFWYQQALGQGPEFLTYFQNEAQLDKSGLPSDRFFAERPEGSVSTLKIQRTQQEDSAVYLCASSLARYQETQYFGPGTRLLVL.

The V gene is TRBV29-1, the J gene TRBJ2-1, with D possibly TRBD2 on 6 matching bases. The CDR3 is made up of 12 amino acids. V shed 5 bases and J shed 4 bases, with 9 bases lying between them. Germline CDR1 and CDR2: SQVTM and ANQGSEA. Here the CDR3 reads CSVMRGYNEQFF. The CDR3 coding sequence is TGCAGCGTTATGCGGGGATACAATGAGCAGTTCTTC.

The genes are TRBV5-1 and TRBJ2-5, with a tentative D call TRBD1 (5 bases). Germline CDR1 is SGHRS and CDR2 is YFSETQ. There are 14 residues in the CDR3. The V end lost 2 bases, the J end lost 4 bases, and 12 bases lay between the germline ends. CDR3 nucleotide sequence: TGCGCCAGCAGCTTCAGGGTTGTGGGAGAGACCCAGTACTTC. It yields the protein CASSFRVVGETQYF.

V gene TRBV28 combines with J gene TRBJ2-7; 7 bases are shared with TRBD2. CDR3 length: 13 amino acids. Germline V CDR1 and CDR2: MDHEN, SYDVKM. With 6 bases clipped from V and 4 bases from J, the junction kept 6 bases outside the gene matches. This CDR3 reads CASSRLAQYEQYF. Written as DNA, the CDR3 is TGTGCCAGCAGCCGACTAGCTCAGTACGAGCAGTACTTC.

The rearrangement joins TRBV5-5 to TRBJ1-1; D not resolved. CDR1 and CDR2 (germline): SGHKS, YYEKEE (reference sequence). V lost 1 base to trimming and J lost 4 bases, with 11 bases between them. The CDR3 runs 14 residues. As DNA, the CDR3 is TGTGCCAGCAGCTTGCCGGGGAAGAGCACTGAAGCTTTCTTT. This encodes CASSLPGKSTEAFF.

The chain uses TRBV20-1 and TRBJ1-6; 8 bases match TRBD1. The CDR3 has 16 residues. Germline CDR1 is DFQATT and CDR2 is SNEGSKA (reference sequence). The V segment lost 1 base and the J segment 8 bases; nucleotides outside the gene matches: 10. The CDR3 loop reads CSARVLQGALDSPLHF. Written as DNA, the CDR3 is TGCAGTGCTAGAGTTCTGCAGGGGGCTCTCGATTCACCCCTCCACTTT.

The chain has TRBV30 and TRBJ2-7; weak D call: TRBD1 (6 bases). V dropped 4 bases and J dropped 2 bases, with 9 bases sitting between them. CDR1 is GTSNPN, CDR2 SVGIG, per germline (reference sequence). This CDR3 comprises 12 residues. This CDR3 is CAWKQGTYEQYF. In nucleotides, the CDR3 is TGTGCCTGGAAACAGGGCACCTACGAGCAGTACTTC.

This chain connects TRBV19 to TRBJ2-5; D may be TRBD1 (6 bases). This CDR3 region has 13 residues. V lost 8 bases to trimming and J lost 2 bases, with 12 bases between them. The germline gives CDR1 LNHDA, CDR2 SQIVND (reference sequence). The CDR3 loop is CASGEGGQETQYF. For the CDR3, the DNA is TGTGCCAGTGGGGAAGGGGGTCAAGAGACCCAGTACTTC.

This clonotype occurred once. The chain combines TRBV29-1 with TRBJ1-4, with TRBD1 matching over 9 bases. CDR1 and CDR2 from the germline V gene are SQVTM and ANQGSEA. V lost 6 bases, J lost 6 bases, and 8 bases stayed unmatched. The CDR3 is made up of 14 amino acids. The CDR3 sequence is CSVCRTGEYEKLFF. The CDR3 DNA reads TGCAGCGTGTGCCGGACAGGGGAATATGAAAAACTGTTTTTT.

The CDR3 sequence is CSVAPAGKETQYF. The CDR3 coding sequence is TGCAGCGTTGCCCCGGCAGGGAAAGAGACCCAGTACTTC. This chain uses TRBV29-1 with TRBJ2-5; a possible D gene is TRBD1 (5 bases). The CDR3 is made up of 13 amino acids. The V end lost 4 bases, the J end lost 3 bases, and 12 bases lay between the germline ends. Germline V CDR1 and CDR2: SQVTM, ANQGSEA.

This sequence joins TRBV3-1 and TRBJ1-2; D is unresolved. V lost 2 bases and J lost 6, with 10 bases in between. Germline CDR1 and CDR2: LGHDT and YNNKEL (reference sequence). This CDR3 has 13 amino acids. CDR3 amino acids: CASSQKKGHGYTF. CDR3 nucleotide sequence: TGTGCCAGCAGCCAAAAGAAAGGGCATGGCTACACCTTC.

The V and J genes are TRBV20-1 and TRBJ1-6; D perhaps matches TRBD1 (5 bases). Germline V gene lookup returns CDR1 DFQATT and CDR2 SNEGSKA (reference sequence). The CDR3 is made up of 15 amino acids. V lost 5 bases to trimming and J lost 5 bases, with 16 bases between them. This CDR3 reads CSAPLRDGDNSPLHF. In DNA form, the CDR3 reads TGCAGTGCTCCTCTCCGGGACGGGGATAATTCACCCCTCCACTTT.

This sequence joins TRBV3-1 and TRBJ2-5; no firm D call. Germline-derived CDR1 and CDR2 are LGHDT and YNNKEL (reference sequence). The CDR3 consists of 15 residues. V dropped 0 bases and J dropped 5 bases, with 13 bases sitting between them. In nucleotides, the CDR3 is TGTGCCAGCAGCCAAGACAACCGCCTGGCGGAGACCCAGTACTTC. This gives the protein CASSQDNRLAETQYF.

The chain uses TRBV20-1 and TRBJ2-1; D uncertain. Germline lookup yields CDR1 DFQATT and CDR2 SNEGSKA (reference sequence). V lost 5 bases, J lost 2 bases, and 7 bases lay in between. The CDR3 extends over 12 amino acids. CDR3 in amino acids: CSAAYTYNEQFF. CDR3 sequence (DNA): TGCAGTGCTGCGTATACCTACAATGAGCAGTTCTTC.

This clonotype has only a few counts. This sequence joins TRBV27 and TRBJ1-5; D not resolved. This CDR3 comprises 14 residues. Germline CDR1 MNHEY, CDR2 SMNVEV (reference sequence). With 3 bases removed from V and 2 bases from J, the gap between germline ends came to 8 bases. The CDR3 protein is CASSFLRGNQPQHF. The DNA for the CDR3 is TGTGCCAGCAGTTTTCTTCGGGGCAATCAGCCCCAGCATTTT.

V is TRBV7-2 and J is TRBJ1-5; perhaps TRBD1 as D (6 bases). The CDR3 extends over 17 amino acids. With 0 bases removed from V and 7 bases from J, the gap between germline ends came to 19 bases. Germline V gene sequence: CDR1 SGHTA, CDR2 FQGNSA. Here the CDR3 DNA reads TGTGCCAGCAGCTTAGCGTCTACGTTAGGGGGACGGCAGCCCCAGCATTTT. Its translation is CASSLASTLGGRQPQHF.

The V and J genes are TRBV9 and TRBJ1-1; possibly TRBD1 for D (5 bases). This CDR3 region has 16 residues. With 3 bases removed from V and 0 bases from J, the gap between germline ends came to 15 bases. The germline V gene encodes CDR1 SGDLS and CDR2 YYNGEE. The chain's CDR3 is CASSAYGGGMNTEAFF. The CDR3 DNA follows: TGTGCCAGCAGCGCCTATGGGGGGGGTATGAACACTGAAGCTTTCTTT.

This clonotype was observed a single time. This chain joins TRBV28 and TRBJ1-4, with a possible D match to TRBD1 (6 bases). V was pared by 8 bases and J by 7 bases, with 14 bases between. CDR3 length: 13 amino acids. From germline, CDR1 is MDHEN and CDR2 SYDVKM. The CDR3 region is CASGRDMGEKLFF. CDR3 bases: TGTGCCAGCGGTAGGGACATGGGTGAAAAACTGTTTTTT. Filled out from reference TRBV28 and TRBJ1-4, the complete variable domain reads DVKVTQSSRYLVKRTGEKVFLECVQDMDHENMFWYRQDPGLGLRLIYFSYDVKMKEKGDIPEGYSVSREKKERFSLILESASTNQTSMYLCASGRDMGEKLFFGSGTQLSVL.

The CDR3 loop reads CASSSKIGYTF. CDR3 coding DNA: TGTGCCAGCAGTTCAAAGATTGGCTACACCTTC. The chain recombines TRBV28 with TRBJ1-2; D not certain. Germline V gene sequence: CDR1 MDHEN, CDR2 SYDVKM. The ends were cut back, 4 bases at V and 7 bases at J, with 7 bases in the middle. The CDR3 spans 11 residues.

The chain uses TRBV19 and TRBJ2-2; 8 bases fit TRBD1. Germline lookup yields CDR1 LNHDA and CDR2 SQIVND (reference sequence). The CDR3 is 15 amino acids. The junction had 5 bases not matched to a gene; V was cut back by 5 bases and J by 3 bases. The CDR3 loop is CASSPRTGHTGELFF. CDR3 sequence (DNA): TGTGCCAGTAGTCCCCGGACAGGGCACACCGGGGAGCTGTTTTTT.

This clonotype was seen just once. This sequence joins TRBV5-6 and TRBJ1-5; D may be TRBD1 (5 bases). This CDR3 spans 14 amino acids. Germline loops: CDR1 SGHDT, CDR2 YYEEEE. V was cut by 1 base and J by 12 bases, with 17 bases left in between. The CDR3 sequence: CASSLLQGGSDQHF. CDR3 DNA: TGTGCCAGCAGCTTGCTTCAGGGAGGGAGTGACCAGCATTTT. Full variable domain (missing parts from reference TRBV5-6 and TRBJ1-5): DAGVTQSPTHLIKTRGQQVTLRCSPKSGHDTVSWYQQALGQGPQFIFQYYEEEERQRGNFPDRFSGHQFPNYSSELNVNALLLGDSALYLCASSLLQGGSDQHFGDGTRLSIL.

V is TRBV20-1 and J is TRBJ2-1; 9 nucleotides agree with TRBD2. CDR3 length: 15 amino acids. J gave up 3 bases and V 6 bases, and 9 bases lay outside the gene matches. From germline, CDR1 is DFQATT and CDR2 SNEGSKA (reference sequence). The DNA for the CDR3 is TGCAGTGCAACCGCCGGACTAGCGCTCTACAATGAGCAGTTCTTC. This codes for CSATAGLALYNEQFF.

The chain joins TRBV7-2 to TRBJ2-7; D gene uncertain. Trimming took off 5 bases at V and 5 bases at J, with 10 bases between the two ends. Looked up from germline, CDR1 is SGHTA and CDR2 is FQGNSA. This CDR3 is built from 12 residues. Here the CDR3 DNA reads TGTGCCAGCAGCCGCGGTAGGGACGAGCAGTACTTC. Translation gives CASSRGRDEQYF.